The 5 T cell receptor beta chains presented below share a single source sample, sequenced in a study of identical twins. TCRdb reanalysed the 5' RACE reads using MiXCR and keeps one entry per CDR3 protein. The sample lists hundreds of thousands of distinct CDR3 sequences, around 15% occurring once. Input material: memory (CD45RO+) T cells sorted from blood. These receptors originate from a woman aged 18-29 years in good health.

This clonotype was detected many times. The chain couples TRBV7-2 to TRBJ2-1; TRBD1 might be the D (5 bases). V lost 6 bases and J 8 bases, leaving 11 bases between the germline ends. This CDR3 contains 12 residues. CDR1 is SGHTA, CDR2 FQGNSA, per germline. This CDR3 reads CASRKGRDEQFF. In nucleotides, the CDR3 is TGTGCCAGCAGGAAGGGCAGGGATGAGCAGTTCTTC. The full variable domain, in which reference TRBV7-2 and TRBJ2-1 provide the parts outside the CDR3, is GAGVSQSPSNKVTEKGKDVELRCDPISGHTALYWYRQSLGQGLEFLIYFQGNSAPDKSGLPSDRFSAERTGGSVSTLTIQRTQQEDSAVYLCASRKGRDEQFFGPGTRLTVL.

In its sample, this clonotype was seen once. The chain links TRBV20-1 to TRBJ2-7; 7 bases fit TRBD2. From germline, CDR1 is DFQATT and CDR2 SNEGSKA (reference sequence). This CDR3 comprises 14 residues. With 5 bases clipped from V and 0 bases from J, the junction kept 7 bases outside the gene matches. DNA for the CDR3: TGCAGTGCTCGGGAGGTGGCGTCCTCCTACGAGCAGTACTTC. It encodes CSAREVASSYEQYF.

This clonotype was counted many times. The chain recombines TRBV4-3 with TRBJ1-2; D not resolved. CDR1 LGHNA and CDR2 YSLEER come from the germline V gene. Trimming left V 0 bases short and J 7 bases short, with 12 bases between. There are 14 residues in the CDR3. CDR3 nucleotides: TGCGCCAGCAGCCAAGAGCCCGGTCGGGGTGGCTACACCTTC. Protein: CASSQEPGRGGYTF.

The J gene is TRBJ1-1, the V gene TRBV4-3, with unresolved D. V lost 3 bases and J 1 base, leaving 12 bases between the germline ends. This CDR3 is built from 15 residues. Germline loops: CDR1 LGHNA, CDR2 YSLEER. CDR3 nucleotides: TGCGCCAGCAGCCAGACGGACGATCAGAACACTGAAGCTTTCTTT. This translates into CASSQTDDQNTEAFF.

This clonotype has ten or more counts. The chain recombines TRBV10-3 with TRBJ2-1; 7 nucleotides match TRBD2. CDR1 and CDR2 from the germline V gene are ENHRY and SYGVKD. V was clipped by 11 bases and J by 9 bases; unmatched bases: 13. This CDR3 is 13 amino acids long. CDR3 DNA sequence: TGTGCCCTTAGGACGGCGGGAGAGGGTGAGCAGTTCTTC. Translating gives CALRTAGEGEQFF.